This is a list of T cell receptor beta chains from one sample in a study of blood T cell repertoires in COVID-19. The data were produced by immunoSEQ multiplex PCR, yet TCRdb's version contains in-frame clones alone and is incomplete. The table has hundreds of thousands of clones, roughly four fifths seen once. Sequencing was performed on peripheral blood. Every receptor here comes from a woman aged 40 to 50 with active or convalescent COVID-19. Each CDR3 is given with its conserved first and last residue. Fields, in order: D gene, V gene, J gene, clone size, CDR3 protein, CDR3 DNA. A D gene is named only where the DNA matches it firmly. Size is omitted from some rows. Given values are once, few, many or a class for expanded clones.

>.|TRBV10-3|TRBJ2-2|.
CATWRGDNTGELFF
TGTGCCACATGGCGGGGAGACAACACCGGGGAGCTGTTTTTT
>TRBD2|TRBV5-4|TRBJ2-3|once
CASSAPSRGALGDTQYF
TGTGCCAGCAGCGCCCCCTCGCGGGGGGCGCTCGGGGATACGCAGTATTTT
>.|TRBV4-2|TRBJ2-6|.
CASSSRGGSGANVLTF
TGTGCCAGCAGCTCCCGTGGAGGCTCTGGGGCCAACGTCCTGACTTTC
>TRBD2|TRBV3-1/TRBV3-2|TRBJ2-3|once
CASSPMTSGTDTQYF
TGTGCCAGCAGTCCTATGACTAGCGGGACAGATACGCAGTATTTT
>.|TRBV2|TRBJ2-3|once
CASTPVTDTQYF
TGTGCCAGCACCCCAGTCACAGATACGCAGTATTTT
>.|TRBV7-3|TRBJ1-5|.
CASSLGGGNQPQHF
TGTGCCAGCAGCTTAGGCGGGGGCAATCAGCCCCAGCATTTT
>TRBD1|TRBV4-3|TRBJ2-7|.
CASRLGTGDPYEQYF
TGCGCCAGCAGGTTAGGGACAGGGGACCCCTACGAGCAGTACTTC
>.|TRBV7-7|TRBJ2-3|.
CASSLVALDTQYF
TGTGCTAGCAGCTTAGTCGCGTTGGATACGCAGTATTTT
>TRBD2|TRBV6-5|TRBJ2-2|.
CASKRGSNTGELFF
TGTGCCAGCAAGCGGGGTTCGAACACCGGGGAGCTGTTTTTT
>TRBD1|TRBV5-4|TRBJ1-2|.
CASSKEQGAFYGYTF
TGTGCCAGCAGCAAGGAACAGGGGGCTTTCTATGGCTACACCTTC
>TRBD1|TRBV10-3|TRBJ1-1|.
CAISGGQGSEAFF
TGTGCCATCAGTGGTGGACAGGGCTCTGAAGCTTTCTTT
>.|TRBV19|TRBJ1-6|.
CASRDSRNSPLHF
TGTGCCAGTAGGGACAGTCGTAATTCACCCCTCCACTTT
>TRBD2|TRBV7-2|TRBJ2-3|.
CASSSKLAGGPADTQYF
TGTGCCAGCAGCTCAAAGCTAGCGGGGGGGCCCGCAGATACGCAGTATTTT
>TRBD2|TRBV10-2|TRBJ2-1|.
CASIVAGSSYNEQFF
TGCGCCAGCATCGTAGCGGGCAGCTCCTACAATGAGCAGTTCTTC
>.|TRBV3-1/TRBV3-2|TRBJ1-1|.
CASSQHQNTEAFF
TGTGCCAGCAGCCAACATCAGAACACTGAAGCTTTCTTT
>TRBD1|TRBV2|TRBJ1-2|.
CASSEGQGVYGYTF
TGTGCCAGCAGTGAGGGACAGGGAGTCTATGGCTACACCTTC
>.|TRBV6-1|TRBJ1-1|many
CASSEHRRSEAFF
TGTGCCAGCAGTGAACACAGGCGCTCTGAAGCTTTCTTT
>TRBD2|TRBV3-1/TRBV3-2|TRBJ2-1|.
CASQRAGEPYNEQFF
TGTGCCAGCCAGCGAGCGGGGGAACCCTACAATGAGCAGTTCTTC
>TRBD2|TRBV10-3|TRBJ2-1|.
CAISARASGGINEQFF
TGTGCCATCAGTGCCCGGGCTAGCGGGGGTATTAATGAGCAGTTCTTC
>TRBD2|TRBV5-1|TRBJ2-7|.
CASSLDPSGTYEQYF
TGCGCCAGCAGCTTGGATCCTAGCGGCACCTACGAGCAGTACTTC
>TRBD2|TRBV7-6|TRBJ2-1|.
CASSLARRTSTSSSYNEQFF
TGTGCCAGCAGCTTAGCCAGGAGGACTAGCACCTCGAGCTCCTACAATGAGCAGTTCTTC
>TRBD2|TRBV5-1|TRBJ2-2|.
CASSIVTSGSGGELFF
TGCGCCAGCAGCATAGTGACTAGCGGGAGTGGCGGGGAGCTGTTTTTT
>.|TRBV5-1|TRBJ1-1|.
CASSPGANTEAFF
TGCGCCAGCAGCCCGGGAGCGAACACTGAAGCTTTCTTT
>.|TRBV9|TRBJ2-7|.
CASSVVLGAEQYF
TGTGCCAGCAGCGTAGTATTAGGGGCGGAGCAGTACTTC
>TRBD2|TRBV4-1|TRBJ2-1|.
CASSQEPSGRAYNEQFF
TGCGCCAGCAGCCAAGAGCCTAGCGGGAGGGCTTACAATGAGCAGTTCTTC
>.|TRBV10-3|TRBJ2-1|.
CATGPRATDYNEQFF
TGTGCCACCGGCCCTCGAGCGACAGACTACAATGAGCAGTTCTTC
>.|TRBV6-5|TRBJ1-2|.
CASRDSRGGYTF
TGTGCCAGCAGGGACTCGAGGGGGGGCTACACCTTC
>.|TRBV2|TRBJ2-3|once
CASSRETDTQYF
TGTGCCAGCAGTCGGGAAACAGATACGCAGTATTTT
>.|TRBV5-8|TRBJ2-3|.
CASSLYSTDTQYF
TGTGCCAGCAGCTTGTACTCCACAGATACGCAGTATTTT
>.|TRBV5-1|TRBJ2-5|once
CASSLVRDIQETQYF
TGCGCCAGCAGCTTGGTCCGGGACATCCAAGAGACCCAGTACTTC
>.|TRBV4-1|TRBJ1-5|.
CASSQVVNRQINQPQHF
TGCGCCAGCAGCCAAGTAGTAAACCGACAGATCAATCAGCCCCAGCATTTT
>TRBD2|TRBV24-1|TRBJ2-2|.
CATSDRGRGLAGGLAGELFF
TGTGCCACCAGTGACCGAGGACGGGGACTAGCGGGAGGGCTCGCCGGGGAGCTGTTTTTT
>.|TRBV11-2|TRBJ2-4|.
CASSPRGELAKNIQYF
TGTGCCAGCAGCCCCCGTGGAGAACTAGCCAAAAACATTCAGTACTTC
>.|TRBV18|TRBJ1-3|.
CASSPEHTPGVTIYF
TGTGCCAGCTCACCAGAACATACCCCAGGGGTTACCATATATTTT
>.|TRBV29-1|TRBJ1-5|.
CSVRDTLGDQPQHF
TGCAGCGTCCGGGACACCCTTGGCGATCAGCCCCAGCATTTT
>.|TRBV29-1|TRBJ1-2|once
CSVERGAGGYTF
TGCAGCGTTGAAAGGGGCGCCGGTGGCTACACCTTC
>TRBD1|TRBV7-9|TRBJ1-2|.
CASSLGTAANYGYTF
TGTGCCAGCAGTTTGGGGACAGCCGCTAACTATGGCTACACCTTC
>.|TRBV4-1|TRBJ1-5|.
CASSQDGQGNQPQHF
TGCGCCAGCAGCCAAGACGGGCAGGGGAATCAGCCCCAGCATTTT
>TRBD2|TRBV7-9|TRBJ2-7|few
CATRGLASSYEQYF
TGTGCCACTCGGGGACTAGCGAGCTCCTACGAGCAGTACTTC
>.|TRBV29-1|TRBJ1-1|.
CSVSNTEAFF
TGCAGCGTCTCTAACACTGAAGCTTTCTTT
>TRBD2|TRBV6-1|TRBJ2-1|.
CASSLAGTLYNEQFF
TGTGCCAGCAGTCTAGCGGGGACCCTCTACAATGAGCAGTTCTTC
>TRBD1|TRBV6-5|TRBJ2-5|.
CASTSGTGSKTQYF
TGTGCCAGCACCTCCGGGACAGGGTCGAAGACCCAGTACTTC
>.|TRBV6-6|TRBJ1-3|.
CASSRNGGRDSGNTIYF
TGTGCCAGCAGTCGAAATGGGGGCCGGGACTCTGGAAACACCATATATTTT
>TRBD2|TRBV3-1/TRBV3-2|TRBJ2-1|once
CASSPGTSGSERNEQFF
TGTGCCAGCAGCCCCGGGACTAGCGGGAGTGAAAGGAATGAGCAGTTCTTC
>.|TRBV7-2|TRBJ1-2|.
CASSRPGLEIYGYTF
TGTGCCAGCAGCAGACCCGGACTGGAAATCTATGGCTACACCTTC
>.|TRBV5-4|TRBJ2-7|.
CASSGKGEGYEQYF
TGTGCCAGCAGCGGAAAGGGAGAGGGATACGAGCAGTACTTC
>TRBD2|TRBV11-2|TRBJ2-1|.
CASSLKTSGSHNEQFF
TGTGCCAGCAGCCTGAAGACTAGCGGGAGCCACAATGAGCAGTTCTTC
>.|TRBV18|TRBJ2-5|.
CASSPYNQETQYF
TGTGCCAGCTCACCATACAACCAAGAGACCCAGTACTTC
>TRBD1|TRBV27|TRBJ1-2|.
CASKQGVRTGYTF
TGTGCCAGCAAACAGGGGGTGCGCACTGGCTACACCTTC
>TRBD1|TRBV9|TRBJ1-1|.
CASSVTGTGHAEAFF
TGTGCCAGCAGCGTTACCGGGACAGGCCACGCTGAAGCTTTCTTT
>.|TRBV19|TRBJ1-2|.
CASSRAGPGAPYGYTF
TGTGCCAGTAGTCGGGCGGGTCCAGGAGCGCCCTATGGCTACACCTTC
>TRBD1|TRBV28|TRBJ1-1|.
CASSQGDRENTEAFF
TGTGCCAGCAGTCAAGGTGACAGGGAGAACACTGAAGCTTTCTTT
>TRBD2|TRBV6-2/TRBV6-3|TRBJ2-7|once
CASSYPPKRGGISYEQYF
TGTGCCAGCAGTTATCCCCCTAAACGCGGGGGGATATCCTACGAGCAGTACTTC
>.|TRBV12-5|TRBJ1-5|.
CASGPEGQPQHF
TGTGCTAGTGGTCCGGAGGGACAGCCCCAGCATTTT
>TRBD2|TRBV30|TRBJ2-3|once
CAWMGLAGADTQYF
TGTGCCTGGATGGGACTAGCGGGGGCAGATACGCAGTATTTT
>.|TRBV5-1|TRBJ1-2|.
CASSLGQPYGYTF
TGCGCCAGCAGCTTGGGACAGCCCTATGGCTACACCTTC